One sample yielded the 28 T cell receptor beta chains listed below, sequenced in a study of T-cell reconstitution after alpha-beta-depleted transplantation in children. Construction of the TCRbeta library involved unique molecular identifiers. TCRdb processed the PCR reads anew with MiXCR; each CDR3 protein has one entry. The profile shows hundreds of thousands of distinct CDR3 sequences, approximately 14% of them singletons. The source material was PBMCs, sampled before TCRalphabeta/CD19-depleted stem cell transplant. Receptors originate from a girl aged 2-15 years with congenital amegakaryocytic thrombocytopenia, due to receive a stem cell transplant.

This clonotype was recorded many times. The chain employs TRBV3-1 and TRBJ2-1; D ambiguous. Per germline, CDR1 LGHDT and CDR2 YNNKEL (reference sequence). The CDR3 has 13 amino acids. V was shortened by 3 bases and J by 8 bases, with 11 bases between the two germline ends. The CDR3 region has the DNA TGTGCCAGCAGCCAGAACCGGCATGATGAGCAGTTCTTC. Translation gives CASSQNRHDEQFF.

The table lists this clonotype with a few counts. The chain links TRBV5-1 to TRBJ2-2; D is unresolved. The CDR3 is 13 amino acids. The germline gives CDR1 SGHRS, CDR2 YFSETQ. V lost 4 bases and J 5 bases, leaving 9 bases between the germline ends. The CDR3 is CASSLDPTGELFF. As DNA, the CDR3 is TGCGCCAGCAGCCTTGACCCGACCGGGGAGCTGTTTTTT. The whole variable domain, filled in from reference TRBV5-1 and TRBJ2-2, reads KAGVTQTPRYLIKTRGQQVTLSCSPISGHRSVSWYQQTPGQGLQFLFEYFSETQRNKGNFPGRFSGRQFSNSRSEMNVSTLELGDSALYLCASSLDPTGELFFGEGSRLTVL.

The chain combines TRBV20-1 with TRBJ2-7, with TRBD1 matching 9 bases. V was clipped by 3 bases and J by 1 base; unmatched bases: 10. Germline V gene sequence: CDR1 DFQATT, CDR2 SNEGSKA (reference sequence). This CDR3 is built from 16 residues. This CDR3 reads CSARDSAGTGSYEQYF. CDR3 coding DNA: TGCAGTGCTAGGGACTCCGCCGGGACAGGGTCCTACGAGCAGTACTTC.

This clonotype was seen a handful of times. The rearrangement uses TRBV28 and TRBJ1-2; 7 nucleotides align to TRBD1. The germline CDR1 and CDR2 sequences are MDHEN and SYDVKM. V lost 4 bases and J lost 8; bases outside the gene matches: 7. The CDR3 has 13 amino acids. Here the CDR3 reads CASSYRTGGGYTF. CDR3 nucleotides: TGTGCCAGCAGTTACCGGACAGGAGGCGGCTACACCTTC.

In its sample, this clonotype was seen many times. This sequence joins TRBV7-2 and TRBJ2-1; tentatively, D is TRBD2 (5 bases). The CDR3 length is 15 residues. Trimming took off 5 bases at V and 2 bases at J, with 13 bases between the two ends. The germline V gene has CDR1 SGHTA and CDR2 FQGNSA. DNA for the CDR3: TGTGCCAGCAGCAAGCTAGCAGATACCTACAATGAGCAGTTCTTC. This encodes CASSKLADTYNEQFF.

The chain has TRBV29-1 and TRBJ1-1; tentative D call: TRBD1 (5 bases). The germline gives CDR1 SQVTM, CDR2 ANQGSEA. The CDR3 covers 17 residues. V was trimmed by 4 bases and J by 0 bases, leaving 21 bases between them. The DNA of the CDR3 is TGCAGCGTTGCAGGGTTCAGTGATTGGGTTGTGAACACTGAAGCTTTCTTT. As protein: CSVAGFSDWVVNTEAFF. The complete variable domain, with remaining parts taken from reference TRBV29-1 and TRBJ1-1, reads SAVISQKPSRDICQRGTSLTIQCQVDSQVTMMFWYRQQPGQSLTLIATANQGSEATYESGFVIDKFPISRPNLTFSTLTVSNMSPEDSSIYLCSVAGFSDWVVNTEAFFGQGTRLTVV.

This clonotype came up many times. The V gene is TRBV20-1, the J gene TRBJ1-1, with no clear D. The CDR3 has 13 residues. CDR1 is DFQATT and CDR2 is SNEGSKA in the germline V gene (reference sequence). Trimming took 3 bases from V and 3 from J, leaving 11 bases between them. DNA for the CDR3: TGCAGTGCTAGCACCGGGAAGGACACTGAAGCTTTCTTT. Its translation is CSASTGKDTEAFF.

The table lists this clonotype with many counts. The rearrangement uses TRBV20-1 and TRBJ2-7, with 10 bases lining up with TRBD1. The CDR3 extends over 14 amino acids. Germline V gene sequence: CDR1 DFQATT, CDR2 SNEGSKA (reference sequence). V shed 5 bases and J 4 bases; nucleotides not matched to a gene: 8. For the CDR3, the DNA is TGCAGTGCTCAGGACAGGGGGATCGGATACGAGCAGTACTTC. Translating gives CSAQDRGIGYEQYF.

This clonotype turned up a few times. The gene calls are TRBV12-3 or TRBV12-4 and TRBJ2-4, with a tentative D call TRBD2 (6 bases). The germline V and J ends were trimmed by 0 bases and 1 base, with 13 bases remaining between them. The CDR3 extends over 17 amino acids. CDR3 sequence: CASSLAPGVGAKNIQYF. The DNA of the CDR3 is TGTGCCAGCAGTTTAGCGCCGGGGGTCGGGGCCAAAAACATTCAGTACTTC.

On this clonotype: A much larger clone differs from this one at a single base, so this may be a read error. The chain uses TRBV29-1 and TRBJ2-7; the D is unclear. The length of the CDR3 is 12 residues. Germline CDR1 is SQVTM and CDR2 is ANQGSEA. The CDR3 loop reads CSVADGPYDQYF. Written as DNA, the CDR3 is TGCAGCGTTGCCGACGGGCCCTACGATCAGTACTTC.

The sample holds a few counts of this clonotype. The V gene is TRBV30, the J gene TRBJ2-7; TRBD1 is a possible D gene (6 bases). The CDR3 has 13 residues. Trimming left V 0 bases short and J 4 bases short, with 10 bases between. Germline V CDR1 and CDR2: GTSNPN, SVGIG (reference sequence). The CDR3 DNA is TGTGCCTGGAGTGTAGGCCAGGGGTACGAGCAGTACTTC. Protein sequence: CAWSVGQGYEQYF.

This clonotype was detected ten times or more. The chain links TRBV29-1 to TRBJ2-1, with TRBD1 identical over 7 bases. Trimming at V came to 7 bases and at J to 9 bases, leaving 18 bases not matched to a gene. CDR1 and CDR2 from the germline V gene are SQVTM and ANQGSEA. CDR3 length: 15 amino acids. As DNA, the CDR3 is TGCAGCGCAACGATTTCGGACAGGCCCACGGCTGAGCAGTTCTTC. Its protein product is CSATISDRPTAEQFF.

This clonotype came up many times. J is TRBJ2-1 and V is TRBV4-1, with 11 nucleotides matching TRBD2. This CDR3 has 16 residues. The trim removed 0 bases at V and 8 bases at J, leaving 6 bases unmatched. The germline CDR1 and CDR2 sequences are MGHRA and YSYEKL. CDR3 region: CASSQELAGGPYEQFF. CDR3 nucleotide sequence: TGCGCCAGCAGCCAAGAGTTAGCGGGAGGGCCATATGAGCAGTTCTTC.

The CDR3 sequence: CASSPPNGAYEQYF. The DNA of the CDR3 is TGTGCCAGCTCACCACCCAACGGAGCCTACGAGCAGTACTTC. The V gene is TRBV18, the J gene TRBJ2-7; no firm D call. The ends were cut back, 0 bases at V and 2 bases at J, with 8 bases in the middle. CDR3 length equals 14 residues. Germline V gives CDR1 KGHSH, CDR2 LQKENI.

This clonotype turned up a few times. The chain has TRBV11-1 and TRBJ2-3; 10 nucleotides line up with TRBD1. The junction had 7 bases not matched to a gene; V was cut back by 5 bases and J by 2 bases. Germline V gene sequence: CDR1 SGHAT, CDR2 FQDESV (reference sequence). This CDR3 region has 16 residues. This CDR3 is CASSPRDRGYTDTQYF. The DNA for the CDR3 is TGTGCCAGCAGCCCCCGGGACAGGGGTTACACAGATACGCAGTATTTT.

This clonotype was seen a handful of times. V and J are TRBV5-1 and TRBJ2-5; D is uncertain. Trimming shortened V by 0 bases and J by 3 bases, and 9 bases separated the two germline ends. This CDR3 contains 14 residues. Germline CDR1 SGHRS, CDR2 YFSETQ. CDR3 nucleotides: TGCGCCAGCAGCTTGGAGAGCCCTGAAGAGACCCAGTACTTC. The encoded protein is CASSLESPEETQYF.

The table lists this clonotype with many counts. This chain uses TRBV12-3 or TRBV12-4 with TRBJ2-7; 11 bases match TRBD2. Losses at the gene ends were 6 bases for V and 3 bases for J; bases not matched to a gene: 4. This CDR3 region has 14 residues. CDR3 sequence: CASSPTSGIYEQYF. In DNA form, the CDR3 reads TGTGCCAGCAGCCCGACTAGCGGGATCTACGAGCAGTACTTC.

This clonotype was seen only a few times. The chain recombines TRBV29-1 with TRBJ1-2; TRBD1 matches 8 bases. CDR1 and CDR2 from the germline V gene are SQVTM and ANQGSEA. The CDR3 extends over 13 amino acids. Germline trimming cut 5 bases from V and 1 base from J; bases unmatched to any gene: 3. The CDR3 here is CSVQGAGNYGYTF. The CDR3 DNA reads as TGCAGCGTTCAGGGGGCTGGTAACTATGGCTACACCTTC.

The chain employs TRBV12-3 or TRBV12-4 and TRBJ2-3, with a possible D match to TRBD1 (5 bases). V dropped 7 bases and J dropped 2 bases, with 19 bases sitting between them. This CDR3 region has 16 residues. This CDR3 is CASMSWADIPTDTQYF. The CDR3 nucleotides are TGTGCCAGCATGTCCTGGGCGGACATCCCCACAGATACGCAGTATTTT.

The chain joins TRBV15 to TRBJ2-3; 9 bases are a match to TRBD2. Trimming removed 0 bases from V and 0 bases from J; junction bases left unmatched: 4. This CDR3 comprises 17 residues. The germline CDR1 and CDR2 sequences are LNHNV and YYDKDF (reference sequence). In DNA, the CDR3 is TGTGCCACCAGCAGAGAGTGGAGCGGGAGGAGCACAGATACGCAGTATTTT. Its protein product is CATSREWSGRSTDTQYF.

The chain is built from TRBV20-1 and TRBJ2-3, with 12 bases identical to TRBD2. CDR3 length: 19 residues. V lost 6 bases and J lost 2; bases outside the gene matches: 18. CDR1 is DFQATT and CDR2 is SNEGSKA in the germline V gene (reference sequence). The CDR3 reads CSARTSGMHHNVNTDTQYF. Here the CDR3 DNA reads TGCAGTGCAAGGACTAGCGGGATGCATCACAACGTCAACACAGATACGCAGTATTTT.

The chain uses TRBV21-1 and TRBJ1-5; the table assigns TRBD1, which was not confirmed against the DNA. TRBV21-1 is assigned pseudogene status. This CDR3 has 15 amino acids. The CDR3 sequence is CANTDRAMTNQPQHF. DNA of the CDR3: TGTGCCAACACAGACAGGGCGATGACCAATCAGCCCCAGCATTTT.

Notes on this clonotype: A junction boundary mismatches the germline segment, possibly from a read error. This chain uses TRBV3-1 with TRBJ2-4, with D perhaps matching TRBD2 (5 bases). This CDR3 is 12 amino acids long. Germline assignment: CDR1 LGHDT and CDR2 YNNKEL (reference sequence). The CDR3 DNA is TGTGCCAGCAGCCAGCAATGGGCTAGCCTCCACTTC. It encodes CASSQQWASLHF.

At least ten counts were recorded for this clonotype. This chain joins TRBV12-3 or TRBV12-4 and TRBJ2-5; 10 bases match TRBD1. With V trimmed by 6 bases and J by 5 bases, 6 bases remained unmatched. This CDR3 has 14 residues. The DNA of the CDR3 is TGTGCCAGCAGGACGACAGGGGGCGAGGAGACCCAGTACTTC. Its protein is CASRTTGGEETQYF.

This clonotype was seen a few times. The V gene is TRBV20-1, the J gene TRBJ2-3; weak D call: TRBD1 (6 bases). V was cut by 0 bases and J by 6 bases, with 19 bases left in between. The CDR3 covers 16 residues. Germline V gene data show CDR1 as DFQATT and CDR2 as SNEGSKA (reference sequence). CDR3 bases: TGCAGTGCTAGAGATTTTGCGGAGAGGGGGATTGATACGCAGTATTTT. This encodes CSARDFAERGIDTQYF.

This clonotype was recorded at least ten times. The chain links TRBV10-3 to TRBJ1-2, with 7 bases that match TRBD1. There are 14 residues in the CDR3. Trimming removed 2 bases from V and 3 bases from J; junction bases left unmatched: 3. Germline values: CDR1 ENHRY, CDR2 SYGVKD. The CDR3 coding sequence is TGTGCCATCAGTGAGACCGACAGGGACTATGGCTACACCTTC. Its protein product is CAISETDRDYGYTF.

This clonotype has more than one count but fewer than ten. The conserved phenylalanine or tryptophan normally closing the CDR3 is absent here, so this likely arose from a read error. The limits of the CDR3 on the DNA are not certain, so only TCRdb's listed CDR3 is given. CDR3 sequence reads: CSALGGAV. V usage is TRBV20-1 and J usage is TRBJ2-1; TRBD1, the table's D call, was not compared with the DNA. Looked up from germline, CDR1 is DFQATT and CDR2 is SNEGSKA (reference sequence). Both ends counted, the CDR3 spans 8 residues.

This clonotype came up many times. The CDR3 nucleotides read TGCAGTGCTTCGGGCCTCGAGGCTAATGAAAAACTGTTTTTT. Translation gives CSASGLEANEKLFF. J is TRBJ1-4 and V is TRBV20-1; D unclear. The V gene lost 5 bases and the J gene lost 3 bases, with 13 bases spanning the gap. CDR1 and CDR2 (germline): DFQATT, SNEGSKA (reference sequence). The length of the CDR3 is 14 residues.